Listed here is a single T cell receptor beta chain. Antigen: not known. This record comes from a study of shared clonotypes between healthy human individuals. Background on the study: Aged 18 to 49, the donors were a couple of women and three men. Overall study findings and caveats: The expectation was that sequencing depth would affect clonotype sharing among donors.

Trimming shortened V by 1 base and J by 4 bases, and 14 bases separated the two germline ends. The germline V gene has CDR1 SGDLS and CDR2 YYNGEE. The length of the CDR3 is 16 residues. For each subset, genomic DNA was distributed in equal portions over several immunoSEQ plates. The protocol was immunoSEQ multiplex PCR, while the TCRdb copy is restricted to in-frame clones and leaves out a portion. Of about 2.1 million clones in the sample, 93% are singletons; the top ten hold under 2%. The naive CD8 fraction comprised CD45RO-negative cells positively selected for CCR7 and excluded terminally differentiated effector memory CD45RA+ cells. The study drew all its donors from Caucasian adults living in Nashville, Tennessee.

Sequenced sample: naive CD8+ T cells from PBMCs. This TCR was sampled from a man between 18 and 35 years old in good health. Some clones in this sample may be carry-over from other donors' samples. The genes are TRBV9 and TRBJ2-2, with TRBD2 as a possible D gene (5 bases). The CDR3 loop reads CASSVRATRSTGELFF. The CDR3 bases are TGTGCCAGCAGCGTACGGGCCACTAGAAGCACCGGGGAGCTGTTTTTT.